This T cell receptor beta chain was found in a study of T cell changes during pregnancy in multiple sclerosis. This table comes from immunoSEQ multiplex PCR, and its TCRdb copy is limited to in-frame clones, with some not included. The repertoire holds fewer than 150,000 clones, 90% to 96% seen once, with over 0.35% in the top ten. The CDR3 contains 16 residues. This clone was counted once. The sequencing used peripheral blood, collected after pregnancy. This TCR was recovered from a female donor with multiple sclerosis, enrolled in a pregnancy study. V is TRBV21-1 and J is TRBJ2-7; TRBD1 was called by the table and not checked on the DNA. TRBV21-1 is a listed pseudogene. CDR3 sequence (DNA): TGTGCCAGCAGCAACAAAGACAGGGGAAAAACCTACGAGCAGTACTTC. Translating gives CASSNKDRGKTYEQYF.